One TCR beta chain is described in this entry. Its antigen is not identified. PCR primers comprised 60 Vbeta and 13 Jbeta primers. In the original analysis: A later analysis counted about 80 million unique TCR beta chains, around 10 million shared. The protocol was immunoSEQ multiplex PCR, while the TCRdb copy is restricted to in-frame clones and leaves out a portion. V and J calls and clone size are given by that table; D and trimming were obtained from the DNA. Of 100,000 to 150,000 clones detected, about 70% appear once; the ten largest clones hold roughly 7%. The data derive from a study of cytomegalovirus exposure and HLA in healthy donors. Broader study findings: Cytomegalovirus association was assigned to about 150 TCR beta chains. While the bulk of TCR sequences proved rare, some public TCRs turned up in many donors.

CDR3 length: 13 residues. Germline-derived CDR1 and CDR2 are SGHTA and FQGNSA. Trimming removed 6 bases from V and 4 bases from J, with 10 bases in between. The rearrangement links TRBV7-2 to TRBJ1-5; D is unresolved. The receptor's source is a male donor in good health and CMV-seronegative. The material sequenced was PBMCs. CDR3 bases: TGTGCCAGCAGTTCTTTCACAAATCAGCCCCAGCATTTT. It codes for CASSSFTNQPQHF.